Following are 19 T cell receptor beta chains from one sample sequenced in a study of cytomegalovirus exposure and HLA in healthy donors. Profiled with immunoSEQ multiplex PCR; TCRdb holds only in-frame clones, not every one. The sample has 70,000 to 90,000 clones, around 85% seen once. The source material was PBMCs. The receptors were gathered from a man aged 25-40 years in good health and CMV-seronegative.

This clone was recorded only once. The chain uses TRBV6-4 and TRBJ1-2; perhaps TRBD1 as D (5 bases). The germline CDR1 and CDR2 sequences are MRHNA and SNTAGT. V lost 7 bases and J lost 4, with 13 bases in between. The CDR3 spans 13 residues. CDR3 loop: CASTESGPYGYTF. CDR3 sequence (DNA): TGTGCCAGCACCGAATCAGGGCCCTATGGCTACACCTTC.

The gene calls are TRBV7-8 and TRBJ2-1; D possibly corresponds to TRBD1 (5 bases). CDR3 size: 16 residues. V shed 0 bases and J shed 0 bases, with 9 bases lying between them. Per germline, CDR1 SGHVS and CDR2 FQNEAQ. The DNA of the CDR3 is TGTGCCAGCAGCTTAGCCCAGGACACCTCCTACAATGAGCAGTTCTTC. Translated, it gives CASSLAQDTSYNEQFF.

V usage is TRBV5-4 and J usage is TRBJ2-1; no clear D. This CDR3 is 11 amino acids long. Germline loops: CDR1 SGHNT, CDR2 YYREEE (reference sequence). CDR3 sequence (DNA): TGTGTTTACAGAGCCTACAATGAGCAGTTCTTC. It yields the protein CVYRAYNEQFF.

The genes are TRBV15 and TRBJ2-7, with D tentatively TRBD2 (6 bases). V lost 3 bases to trimming and J lost 4 bases, with 13 bases between them. CDR1 is LNHNV, CDR2 YYDKDF, per germline (reference sequence). The CDR3 loop spans 14 amino acids. DNA for the CDR3: TGTGCCACCAGCAGTCCTAGCGCGAAATACGAGCAGTACGTC. Residues: CATSSPSAKYEQYV.

V is TRBV7-9 and J is TRBJ2-7, with D perhaps TRBD2 (6 bases). V lost 2 bases, J lost 0 bases, and 11 bases lay in between. The CDR3 loop spans 15 amino acids. In germline, CDR1 is SEHNR, CDR2 FQNEAQ (reference sequence). The CDR3 DNA reads TGTGCCAGCAGCTTACTCCGGGGGAGCTCCTACGAGCAGTACTTC. The encoded protein is CASSLLRGSSYEQYF.

This chain uses TRBV14 with TRBJ2-1, with D possibly TRBD1 on 5 matching bases. With 2 bases removed from V and 9 bases from J, the gap between germline ends came to 5 bases. Germline values: CDR1 SGHDN, CDR2 FVKESK. The CDR3 extends over 11 amino acids. CDR3 in amino acids: CASSQRGEQFF. The CDR3 bases are TGTGCCAGCAGCCAAAGGGGTGAGCAGTTCTTC.

The CDR3 region is CASKTLIAEEQYV. CDR3 bases: TGTGCCAGCAAAACTCTTATTGCGGAGGAGCAGTACGTC. The chain combines TRBV2 with TRBJ2-7; D remains ambiguous. Trimming removed 7 bases from V and 7 bases from J, with 17 bases in between. This CDR3 has 13 amino acids. Looked up from germline, CDR1 is SNHLY and CDR2 is FYNNEI.

The chain has TRBV4-2 and TRBJ1-4, with 8 bases matching TRBD1. With 0 bases clipped from V and 7 bases from J, the junction kept 4 bases outside the gene matches. The CDR3 is made up of 15 amino acids. Germline V lookup: CDR1 LGHNA, CDR2 YNFKEQ. The CDR3 DNA follows: TGTGCCAGCAGCCAAGATCAGCAGGGGGCTGAAAAACTGTTTTTT. This codes for CASSQDQQGAEKLFF.

The chain employs TRBV7-2 and TRBJ2-3; D is unclear. V was shortened by 2 bases and J by 6 bases, with 12 bases between the two germline ends. Per the germline V gene, CDR1 is SGHTA and CDR2 is FQGNSA. The CDR3 is made up of 14 amino acids. The CDR3 reads CASSLRYDADTQYF. As DNA, the CDR3 is TGTGCCAGCAGCTTACGTTATGATGCGGATACGCAGTATTTT.

The rearrangement uses TRBV7-8 and TRBJ1-1, with D uncertain. V dropped 5 bases and J dropped 1 base, with 17 bases sitting between them. The CDR3 consists of 16 residues. Germline V gene sequence: CDR1 SGHVS, CDR2 FQNEAQ. In nucleotides, the CDR3 is TGTGCCAGCAGCCTCCGAGTCCCTACTACGAACACTGAAGCTTTCTTT. Translating gives CASSLRVPTTNTEAFF.

The chain has TRBV28 and TRBJ2-2; TRBD1 matches at 9 bases. The CDR3 covers 16 residues. J was trimmed by 5 bases and V by 5 bases; bases with no gene match: 9. Germline V lookup: CDR1 MDHEN, CDR2 SYDVKM. Written as DNA, the CDR3 is TGTGCCAGCAGTGCCTGGACAGGGGAGAGGACCGGGGAGCTGTTTTTT. Its protein product is CASSAWTGERTGELFF.

A remark on this clone: Germline and junction disagree at one end, which may indicate a read error. The genes are TRBV27 and TRBJ1-5; D may be TRBD1 (5 bases). This CDR3 is built from 15 residues. CDR1 is MNHEY and CDR2 is SMNVEV in the germline V gene (reference sequence). The DNA for the CDR3 is TGTGCCAGCACTTTAAGTATGGGGGGGGATCAGCCCCAGCATTTT. Encoded protein: CASTLSMGGDQPQHF.

This clone was seen only a few times. This sequence joins TRBV4-1 and TRBJ1-5; D ambiguous. Germline values: CDR1 MGHRA, CDR2 YSYEKL. This CDR3 spans 17 amino acids. V lost 1 base, J lost 1 base, and 14 bases lay in between. CDR3 region: CASSQVDGRRSNQPQHF. CDR3 nucleotides: TGCGCCAGCAGCCAAGTCGACGGGAGGCGGAGCAATCAGCCCCAGCATTTT.

The chain recombines TRBV5-5 with TRBJ2-7; TRBD2 matches at 10 bases. The V gene end was trimmed by 5 bases and the J gene end by 3 bases; junction bases not matched to a gene: 5. CDR3 length equals 14 residues. Looked up from germline, CDR1 is SGHKS and CDR2 is YYEKEE (reference sequence). CDR3 residues: CASSQLAGYYEQYV. The CDR3 coding sequence is TGTGCCAGCAGTCAACTAGCGGGATACTACGAGCAGTACGTC.

The chain has TRBV11-1 and TRBJ2-7; D is unresolved. The CDR3 sequence is 14 residues long. The germline V gene has CDR1 SGHAT and CDR2 FQDESV (reference sequence). Trimming took 1 base from V and 3 from J, leaving 10 bases between them. In nucleotides, the CDR3 is TGTGCCAGCAGCTTAGTAGAAAATAGCTACGAGCAGTACTTC. Translation: CASSLVENSYEQYF.

This sequence joins TRBV18 and TRBJ1-1; 8 bases map to TRBD1. V lost 5 bases and J lost 1; bases outside the gene matches: 9. The CDR3 runs to 16 residues. CDR1 and CDR2 from the germline V gene are KGHSH and LQKENI. The CDR3: CASSENQGARNTEAFF. The CDR3 DNA follows: TGTGCCAGCTCAGAGAATCAGGGGGCGCGGAACACTGAAGCTTTCTTT.

In its sample, this clone was seen once. J is TRBJ2-3 and V is TRBV2; TRBD2 agrees at 7 bases. Germline CDR1 SNHLY, CDR2 FYNNEI. The CDR3 contains 13 residues. The V gene end was trimmed by 7 bases and the J gene end by 4 bases; junction bases not matched to a gene: 5. This chain's CDR3 is CASKGGGSDTQYF. CDR3 coding DNA: TGTGCCAGCAAGGGCGGGGGATCAGATACGCAGTATTTT.

The rearrangement joins TRBV5-1 to TRBJ2-7; the match to TRBD1 covers 9 bases. CDR3 length: 16 amino acids. From germline, CDR1 is SGHRS and CDR2 YFSETQ. The J segment lost 6 bases and the V segment lost 0 bases, leaving 10 bases of the junction unmatched. CDR3 in amino acids: CASSLAWTGVASEQYF. Written as DNA, the CDR3 is TGCGCCAGCAGCTTGGCTTGGACAGGGGTGGCCTCCGAGCAGTACTTC.

The chain is built from TRBV5-4 and TRBJ1-1; maybe TRBD1 (6 bases). This CDR3 contains 14 residues. CDR1 SGHNT and CDR2 YYREEE come from the germline V gene (reference sequence). The V and J ends lost 1 base and 4 bases respectively, with 11 bases between them. CDR3 protein: CASSLWQGTTEAFF. CDR3 nucleotides: TGTGCCAGCAGCTTGTGGCAGGGGACCACTGAAGCTTTCTTT.